A single sample is the source of the 9 T cell receptor beta chains below, sequenced in a study of blood T cell repertoires in COVID-19. TCRdb keeps only in-frame clones here, not all; method: immunoSEQ multiplex PCR. This sample has about 330,000 clones; 92% occur once, and the top ten carry approximately 17%. The sample comprised PBMCs or T cells enriched from blood (not recorded which). Receptors were obtained from a woman in her twenties or thirties who had recovered from COVID-19.

The chain recombines TRBV5-4 with TRBJ1-1; no firm D call. CDR3 length: 14 residues. Germline lookup yields CDR1 SGHNT and CDR2 YYREEE (reference sequence). The V end lost 3 bases, the J end lost 2 bases, and 11 bases lay between the germline ends. DNA of the CDR3: TGTGCCAGCAGCTCCAAGCGGGCCAACACTGAAGCTTTCTTT. Its protein is CASSSKRANTEAFF. Variable domain in full (rest from reference TRBV5-4 and TRBJ1-1): ETGVTQSPTHLIKTRGQQVTLRCSSQSGHNTVSWYQQALGQGPQFIFQYYREEENGRGNFPPRFSGLQFPNYSSELNVNALELDDSALYLCASSSKRANTEAFFGQGTRLTVV.

The genes are TRBV28 and TRBJ1-3; tentative D call: TRBD1 (6 bases). CDR1 and CDR2 (germline): MDHEN, SYDVKM. This CDR3 region has 15 residues. The V end was cut by 0 bases, the J end by 5 bases, with 11 bases between. The CDR3 is CASSLWSRGRNTIYF. CDR3 DNA: TGTGCCAGCAGTTTATGGTCCAGGGGAAGAAACACCATATATTTT. Full variable domain (rest looked up from reference TRBV28 and TRBJ1-3): DVKVTQSSRYLVKRTGEKVFLECVQDMDHENMFWYRQDPGLGLRLIYFSYDVKMKEKGDIPEGYSVSREKKERFSLILESASTNQTSMYLCASSLWSRGRNTIYFGEGSWLTVV.

The table lists this clone with a count of one. V is TRBV9 and J is TRBJ2-1, with 7 bases fitting TRBD2. This CDR3 contains 16 residues. Germline CDR1 reads SGDLS; CDR2 reads YYNGEE. With 4 bases clipped from V and 1 base from J, the junction kept 8 bases outside the gene matches. The CDR3 protein is CASSPLGGGSYNEQFF. DNA for the CDR3: TGTGCCAGCAGCCCCCTGGGGGGGGGATCCTACAATGAGCAGTTCTTC.

The V and J genes are TRBV2 and TRBJ1-6; 11 nucleotides match TRBD1. With V trimmed by 5 bases and J by 7 bases, 4 bases remained unmatched. This CDR3 spans 15 amino acids. Germline assignment: CDR1 SNHLY and CDR2 FYNNEI. CDR3 coding DNA: TGTGCCAGCAGTTACCGGGACAGGGGGAATTCACCCCTCCACTTT. The encoded protein is CASSYRDRGNSPLHF.

The chain carries TRBV5-1 and TRBJ1-3; no clear D. The CDR3 consists of 17 residues. Germline assignment: CDR1 SGHRS and CDR2 YFSETQ. Trimming removed 0 bases from V and 0 bases from J, with 13 bases in between. The chain's CDR3 is CASSLEFPGRSGNTIYF. CDR3 nucleotide sequence: TGCGCCAGCAGCTTGGAGTTCCCAGGCCGCTCTGGAAACACCATATATTTT.

The genes are TRBV5-1 and TRBJ2-6; 9 nucleotides line up with TRBD1. Trimming took 0 bases from V and 2 from J; bases not matched to a gene: 6. Germline-derived CDR1 and CDR2 are SGHRS and YFSETQ. The CDR3 has 18 residues. In DNA form, the CDR3 reads TGCGCCAGCAGCTTGGGCTGGACAGGGGCCACTGGGGCCAACGTCCTGACTTTC. Its translation is CASSLGWTGATGANVLTF.

The gene calls are TRBV12-3 or TRBV12-4 and TRBJ1-1, with D maybe TRBD1 (6 bases). Trimming stripped 5 bases from V and 5 bases from J, with 9 bases between. The CDR3 is made up of 12 amino acids. For the CDR3, the DNA is TGTGCCAGCAGTGTAACAGGGACTGAAGCTTTCTTT. It yields the protein CASSVTGTEAFF.

About this clone: Different DNA sequences within this sample yield the same CDR3. This chain joins TRBV12-3 or TRBV12-4 and TRBJ2-2; D not resolved. This CDR3 is built from 12 residues. V was trimmed by 6 bases and J by 2 bases, leaving 4 bases between them. CDR3 bases: TGTGCCAGCAGCCTTAACACCGGGGAGCTGTTTTTT. Translating it yields CASSLNTGELFF.

This chain connects TRBV7-2 to TRBJ1-5; possibly TRBD1 for D (6 bases). Germline V gene lookup returns CDR1 SGHTA and CDR2 FQGNSA. The CDR3 extends over 15 amino acids. The V end was cut by 4 bases, the J end by 2 bases, with 12 bases between. In DNA, the CDR3 is TGTGCCAGCAGCTCAGAGGGGGGGGGCAATCAGCCCCAGCATTTT. It encodes CASSSEGGGNQPQHF.